The 24 T cell receptor beta chains below were found in one sample sequenced in a study of brain T cells in children with intractable seizures. Time point defined: blood from clinic visit 5 months post-surgery; TSC patient then seizure free. Measured with immunoSEQ multiplex PCR; TCRdb has only the in-frame clones, and not every one. This sample yields about 350,000 clones, of which over 90% are seen a single time; 5.5% to 6% belongs to the top ten. The starting material was peripheral blood, obtained roughly 5 months after surgery. The receptors derive from a boy under two years old with tuberous sclerosis and intractable seizures.

This clone appeared a single time. V usage is TRBV3-1 (or the pseudogene TRBV3-2) and J usage is TRBJ2-3; TRBD2 aligns across 9 bases. There are 19 residues in the CDR3. Germline lookup yields CDR1 LGHDT and CDR2 YNNKEL (reference sequence). The junction had 10 bases not matched to a gene; V was cut back by 0 bases and J by 0 bases. For the CDR3, the DNA is TGTGCCAGCAGCCAAGATTTGCTAGCGGGGAGGACTAGCACAGATACGCAGTATTTT. Protein: CASSQDLLAGRTSTDTQYF.

CDR3 DNA sequence: TGTGCCACCAGTGAGGACGGGGGTGGCTACACCTTC. Its protein is CATSEDGGGYTF. The chain joins TRBV24-1 to TRBJ1-2, with a weak D call TRBD1 (5 bases). The V and J ends lost 4 bases and 7 bases respectively, with 9 bases between them. The germline V gene encodes CDR1 KGHDR and CDR2 SFDVKD. The CDR3 totals 12 residues.

This clone occurred once. This chain's CDR3 is CASSPTLAGVDYEQYF. DNA of the CDR3: TGTGCCAGTAGTCCGACCCTAGCGGGAGTGGACTACGAGCAGTACTTC. The J gene is TRBJ2-7, the V gene TRBV19; 10 bases agree with TRBD2. The CDR3 sequence is 16 residues long. Trimming took 5 bases from V and 3 from J; bases not matched to a gene: 10. The germline V gene has CDR1 LNHDA and CDR2 SQIVND (reference sequence). The full variable domain, completed using reference TRBV19 and TRBJ2-7, is DGGITQSPKYLFRKEGQNVTLSCEQNLNHDAMYWYRQDPGQGLRLIYYSQIVNDFQKGDIAEGYSVSREKKESFPLTVTSAQKNPTAFYLCASSPTLAGVDYEQYFGPGTRLTVT.

The V and J genes are TRBV6-5 and TRBJ2-7, with 7 bases fitting TRBD1. In germline, CDR1 is MNHEY, CDR2 SVGAGI. The V and J ends lost 6 bases and 12 bases, in that order; junction bases with no gene match: 11. The CDR3 sequence is 12 residues long. For the CDR3, the DNA is TGTGCCAGCAGCTCCATACAGGGGAAGGGGTACTTC. Its translation is CASSSIQGKGYF.

This chain joins TRBV12-3 or TRBV12-4 and TRBJ2-1, with 8 bases identical to TRBD1. The J segment lost 12 bases and the V segment lost 6 bases, leaving 10 bases of the junction unmatched. The CDR3 covers 13 residues. The CDR3: CASSHPGQGGQFF. As DNA, the CDR3 is TGTGCCAGCAGCCATCCTGGACAGGGTGGGCAGTTCTTC.

The chain is built from TRBV19 and TRBJ2-1; a weak D match, TRBD2 (5 bases). The germline V gene encodes CDR1 LNHDA and CDR2 SQIVND (reference sequence). The germline V and J ends were trimmed by 3 bases and 7 bases, with 13 bases remaining between them. This CDR3 has 14 amino acids. The CDR3 nucleotides read TGTGCCAGTAGTATTTCGGGGAGAGTAAATGAGCAGTTCTTC. Protein product: CASSISGRVNEQFF. The complete variable domain, with remaining parts taken from reference TRBV19 and TRBJ2-1, reads DGGITQSPKYLFRKEGQNVTLSCEQNLNHDAMYWYRQDPGQGLRLIYYSQIVNDFQKGDIAEGYSVSREKKESFPLTVTSAQKNPTAFYLCASSISGRVNEQFFGPGTRLTVL.

The J gene is TRBJ2-2, the V gene TRBV9, with D uncertain. The CDR3 contains 15 residues. V lost 0 bases and J lost 5, with 11 bases in between. Germline-derived CDR1 and CDR2 are SGDLS and YYNGEE. CDR3 sequence (DNA): TGTGCCAGCAGCGTAGAGGCCCTTGGAACCGGGGAGCTGTTTTTT. This codes for CASSVEALGTGELFF. The full variable domain, completed using reference TRBV9 and TRBJ2-2, is DSGVTQTPKHLITATGQRVTLRCSPRSGDLSVYWYQQSLDQGLQFLIQYYNGEERAKGNILERFSAQQFPDLHSELNLSSLELGDSALYFCASSVEALGTGELFFGEGSRLTVL.

The genes are TRBV19 and TRBJ1-5; D gene ambiguous. Germline CDR1 LNHDA, CDR2 SQIVND (reference sequence). Trimming shortened V by 5 bases and J by 0 bases, and 11 bases separated the two germline ends. The CDR3 is 15 residues long. CDR3 sequence (DNA): TGTGCCAGTAGTGAACTCGATCGTAGCAATCAGCCCCAGCATTTT. Translating gives CASSELDRSNQPQHF.

This sequence joins TRBV7-8 and TRBJ2-7; D is unclear. V was shortened by 5 bases and J by 4 bases, with 15 bases between the two germline ends. The length of the CDR3 is 14 residues. From germline, CDR1 is SGHVS and CDR2 FQNEAQ. The DNA of the CDR3 is TGTGCCAGCAGCATCTCCTATAGCAAATACGAGCAGTACTTC. This translates into CASSISYSKYEQYF.

The chain is built from TRBV11-1 and TRBJ1-6; no clear D. The CDR3 contains 13 residues. Germline CDR1 SGHAT, CDR2 FQDESV (reference sequence). Trimming left V 4 bases short and J 13 bases short, with 14 bases between. CDR3 sequence (DNA): TGTGCCAGCAGCTCCGGGATACAAGGCCCCCTCCACTTT. Its translation is CASSSGIQGPLHF.

The rearrangement links TRBV27 to TRBJ2-1, with D unclear. In germline, CDR1 is MNHEY, CDR2 SMNVEV (reference sequence). This CDR3 has 14 amino acids. V gave up 4 bases and J gave up 6 bases, with 13 bases separating them. The CDR3 DNA follows: TGTGCCAGCAGTTCATCCGCCGTAAGCAATGAGCAGTTCTTC. The encoded protein is CASSSSAVSNEQFF.

This clone was seen a few times. The genes are TRBV3-1 (or the pseudogene TRBV3-2) and TRBJ2-7; 7 bases align to TRBD1. Germline lookup yields CDR1 LGHDT and CDR2 YNNKEL (reference sequence). J was trimmed by 3 bases and V by 4 bases; bases with no gene match: 3. The CDR3 contains 13 residues. CDR3 bases: TGTGCCAGCAGCCCGAGACAGGGCTACGAGCAGTACTTC. It yields the protein CASSPRQGYEQYF.

The rearrangement uses TRBV27 and TRBJ1-2, with 11 bases lining up with TRBD1. Germline-derived CDR1 and CDR2 are MNHEY and SMNVEV (reference sequence). V gave up 4 bases and J gave up 7 bases; unmatched junction bases: 2. The CDR3 covers 13 residues. The CDR3 spells CASSWTGGGGYTF. The CDR3 bases are TGTGCCAGCAGTTGGACAGGGGGCGGTGGCTACACCTTC.

The V gene is TRBV2, the J gene TRBJ2-3; 8 bases match TRBD1. This CDR3 has 14 residues. CDR1 SNHLY and CDR2 FYNNEI come from the germline V gene. V gave up 5 bases and J gave up 3 bases; unmatched junction bases: 4. The CDR3 DNA reads as TGTGCCAGCAGTCTCCGGACAGGGACAGATACGCAGTATTTT. Protein sequence: CASSLRTGTDTQYF.

This chain connects TRBV3-1 (or the pseudogene TRBV3-2) to TRBJ1-6; D gene ambiguous. The V and J ends lost 1 base and 11 bases respectively, with 6 bases between them. Germline CDR1 and CDR2: LGHDT and YNNKEL (reference sequence). The length of the CDR3 is 12 residues. The CDR3 DNA reads TGTGCCAGCAGCCAAGCGGGCCCACCCCTCCACTTT. Its protein is CASSQAGPPLHF.

The chain couples TRBV4-1 to TRBJ2-7, with 7 bases lining up with TRBD2. Germline CDR1 is MGHRA and CDR2 is YSYEKL. The V segment lost 8 bases and the J segment 0 bases; nucleotides outside the gene matches: 19. The CDR3 covers 18 residues. CDR3 nucleotides: TGCGCCAGCTGTCGGGGGGAGGTGTGGCGGGGGTACTCCTACGAGCAGTACTTC. Its translation: CASCRGEVWRGYSYEQYF.

The V and J genes are TRBV2 and TRBJ1-6, with TRBD1 matching over 7 bases. Trimming took 6 bases from V and 7 from J; bases not matched to a gene: 6. The CDR3 spans 14 residues. Germline V gene lookup returns CDR1 SNHLY and CDR2 FYNNEI. In DNA, the CDR3 is TGTGCCAGCAGCAACCAGGGGGGGAATTCACCCCTCCACTTT. It translates to CASSNQGGNSPLHF.

CDR3 DNA: TGTGCCAGCAGTTCACCCCCCGACAGTAACTATGGCTACACCTTC. Amino acid sequence: CASSSPPDSNYGYTF. This chain links TRBV28 with TRBJ1-2; D perhaps matches TRBD1 (5 bases). V gave up 4 bases and J gave up 1 base, with 13 bases separating them. Per the germline V gene, CDR1 is MDHEN and CDR2 is SYDVKM. The CDR3 consists of 15 residues.

In nucleotides, the CDR3 is TGTGCCAGCACCCCCCCCACGAGTCCCTCGAACACAGATACGCAGTATTTT. This sequence encodes CASTPPTSPSNTDTQYF. The chain uses TRBV9 and TRBJ2-3, with unresolved D. Per germline, CDR1 SGDLS and CDR2 YYNGEE. Trimming took off 6 bases at V and 2 bases at J, with 22 bases between the two ends. The CDR3 has 17 amino acids.

The rearrangement uses TRBV9 and TRBJ2-1; perhaps TRBD2 as D (5 bases). This CDR3 has 14 amino acids. In germline, CDR1 is SGDLS, CDR2 YYNGEE. V lost 0 bases, J lost 8 bases, and 12 bases lay in between. CDR3 nucleotides: TGTGCCAGCAGCGTAGCTGGACTTCACGATGAGCAGTTCTTC. The encoded protein is CASSVAGLHDEQFF.

The chain is built from TRBV3-1 (or the pseudogene TRBV3-2) and TRBJ2-3; 11 bases are a match to TRBD2. Germline V gene lookup returns CDR1 LGHDT and CDR2 YNNKEL (reference sequence). There are 16 residues in the CDR3. Trimming cost V 6 bases and J 2 bases; bases outside gene matches: 7. CDR3 nucleotides: TGTGCCAGCAGAACTAGCGGGGGATCCATCACAGATACGCAGTATTTT. Translated, it gives CASRTSGGSITDTQYF.

The chain carries TRBV12-3 or TRBV12-4 and TRBJ1-1, with a weak D call TRBD1 (6 bases). V dropped 5 bases and J dropped 8 bases, with 9 bases sitting between them. The CDR3 sequence is 11 residues long. The CDR3: CASSVDREAFF. In DNA form, the CDR3 reads TGTGCCAGCAGTGTCGACAGGGAAGCTTTCTTT.

This chain connects TRBV10-1 to TRBJ1-5, with no clear D. The CDR3 runs 12 residues. V was shortened by 8 bases and J by 5 bases, with 10 bases between the two germline ends. Germline CDR1 reads WNHNN; CDR2 reads SYGVQD (reference sequence). Here the CDR3 DNA reads TGCGCCAGCCCTCTCGAGGATCAGCCCCAGCATTTT. Encoded protein: CASPLEDQPQHF.

The chain joins TRBV3-1 (or the pseudogene TRBV3-2) to TRBJ1-3; 8 bases fit TRBD1. CDR3 length equals 14 residues. The junction had 0 bases not matched to a gene; V was cut back by 1 base and J by 4 bases. CDR1 is LGHDT, CDR2 YNNKEL, per germline (reference sequence). The CDR3 reads CASSQGTGGNTIYF. The CDR3 bases are TGTGCCAGCAGCCAAGGGACAGGGGGAAACACCATATATTTT.